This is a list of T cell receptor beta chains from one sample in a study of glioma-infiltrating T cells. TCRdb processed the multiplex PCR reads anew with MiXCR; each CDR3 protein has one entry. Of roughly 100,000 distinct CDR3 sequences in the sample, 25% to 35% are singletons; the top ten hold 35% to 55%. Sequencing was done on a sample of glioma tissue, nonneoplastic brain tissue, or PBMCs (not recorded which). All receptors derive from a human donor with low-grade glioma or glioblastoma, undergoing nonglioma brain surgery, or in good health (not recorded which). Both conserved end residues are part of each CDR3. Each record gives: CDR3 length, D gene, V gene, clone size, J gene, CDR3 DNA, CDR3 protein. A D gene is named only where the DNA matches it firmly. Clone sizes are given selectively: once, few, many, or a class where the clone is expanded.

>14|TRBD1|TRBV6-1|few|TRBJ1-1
TGTGCCAGCAGTCTAGGGACAGCTGACACTGAAGCTTTCTTT
CASSLGTADTEAFF
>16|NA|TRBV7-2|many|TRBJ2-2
TGTGCCAGCAACTTACAACCCGGACAGAGCACCGGGGAGCTGTTTTTT
CASNLQPGQSTGELFF
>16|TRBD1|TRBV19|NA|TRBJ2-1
TGTGCCAGTAGTTTGTACGCCGGGACAGGGGGCCATGAGCAGTTCTTC
CASSLYAGTGGHEQFF
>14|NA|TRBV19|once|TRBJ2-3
TGTGCCAGTATTACCCGGGACCGAGCGGATACGAAGTATTTT
CASITRDRADTKYF
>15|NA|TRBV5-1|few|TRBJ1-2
TGCGCCAGCAGCCCAGCCCTGTCTAGGGCTGACGGCTACACCTTC
CASSPALSRADGYTF
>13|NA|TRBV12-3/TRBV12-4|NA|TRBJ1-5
TGTGCCAGCAGTTTACAGCTTTCTCAGCCCCAGCATTTT
CASSLQLSQPQHF
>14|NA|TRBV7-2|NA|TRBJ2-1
TGTGCCAGCAGCTTAGATCACGAGATGGATGAGCAGTTCTTC
CASSLDHEMDEQFF
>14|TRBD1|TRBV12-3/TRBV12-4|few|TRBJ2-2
TGTGCCAGCAGGAGACAGGGAAGCACCGGGGAGCTGTTTTTT
CASRRQGSTGELFF
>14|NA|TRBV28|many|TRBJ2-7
TGTGCCAGCAGCGAACCGGGACAAAATTACGAGCAGTACTTC
CASSEPGQNYEQYF
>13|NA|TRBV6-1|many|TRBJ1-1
TGTGCCAGCAGTGAAATCATGAACACTGAAGCTTTCTTT
CASSEIMNTEAFF
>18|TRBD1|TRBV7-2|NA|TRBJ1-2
TGTGCCAGCACCCTACTACAGGGGGCCACTTTATCTAACTATGGCTACACCTTC
CASTLLQGATLSNYGYTF
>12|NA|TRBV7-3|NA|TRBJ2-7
TGTGCCAGCAGCTTACAGTACGGGGAGCAGTACTTC
CASSLQYGEQYF
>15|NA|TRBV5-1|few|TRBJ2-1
TGCGCCAGCAGCTTGGCCTATAGTCAGTCGGATGAGCAGTTCTTC
CASSLAYSQSDEQFF
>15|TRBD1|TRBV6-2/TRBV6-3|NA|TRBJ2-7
TGTGCCAGCAGTTCGGAGGGGACAGGAAGATACGAGCAGTACTTC
CASSSEGTGRYEQYF
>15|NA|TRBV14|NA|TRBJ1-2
TGTGCCAGCAGCCAAGAAGCGGGGGCGGGCTATGGCTACACCTTC
CASSQEAGAGYGYTF
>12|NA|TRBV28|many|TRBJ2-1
TGTGCCAGCAGTTTTACAGTCAGCGAGCAGTTCTTC
CASSFTVSEQFF
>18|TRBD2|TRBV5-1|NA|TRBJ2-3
TGCGCCAGCAACAGAGGGCTACTAGCGGGGGTAACCACAGATACGCAGTATTTT
CASNRGLLAGVTTDTQYF
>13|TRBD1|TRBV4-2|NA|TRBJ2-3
TGTGCCAGCAGCCCTGGGACAGCGAATACGCAGTATTTT
CASSPGTANTQYF
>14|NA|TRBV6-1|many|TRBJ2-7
TGTGCCAGCACCCCCGGGACAAGAAGCTACGAGCAGTACTTC
CASTPGTRSYEQYF
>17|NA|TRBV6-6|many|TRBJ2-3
TGTGCCAGCAGTTACGGGGAACAGGCTAGCAGCACAGATACGCAGTATTTT
CASSYGEQASSTDTQYF
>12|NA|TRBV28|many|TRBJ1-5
TGTGCCAGCAGTCAATGGGACCAGCCCCAGCATTTT
CASSQWDQPQHF
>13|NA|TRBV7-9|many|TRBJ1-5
TGTGCCAGCAGCTTAGTCCCAAATCAGCCCCAGCATTTT
CASSLVPNQPQHF
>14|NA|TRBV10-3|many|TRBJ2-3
TGTGCCATCAGTCAAGGGACGACCGCAGATACGCAGTATTTT
CAISQGTTADTQYF
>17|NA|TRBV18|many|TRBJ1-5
TGTGCCAGCTCACTCAATGCCGGGTATGATAGCAATCAGCCCCAGCATTTT
CASSLNAGYDSNQPQHF